This record covers a single T cell receptor (beta chain). The antigen this receptor binds is unknown. Base quality data are lacking; no much larger clone is found one base away. This sample was included in a study of control samples from healthy donors and cancer patients (dated by TCRdb to 2020 to 2022). The protocol used for the library was the immunoSEQ multiplex PCR assay. The source is immuneACCESS, and TCRdb retained only in-frame sequences with V and J called. Part of the clones is not carried over; for the studies checked, unresolved V genes explain less than half of this, and the remainder is unexplained. In this sample the table shows 70,000 to 100,000 clones, 85% to 90% of which occur a single time. In total, the top ten clones hold 7.5% to 9% of the sample. Measured from the cysteine to the phenylalanine, the CDR3 is 13 residues long. Only the CDR3 DNA stays, 39 bases, in frame from base 1. V lost 3 bases and J lost 5 bases; the stretch between them is 11 bases long. The germline V gene (reference sequence) supplies CDR1 DFQATT and CDR2 SNEGSKA.

The rearranged segments are TRBV20-1 and TRBJ1-5; the D gene is not confidently resolved. Sequences were obtained from blood. The source is a woman aged 60 to 75 in good health. The CDR3 region: CSASMGRDQPQHF. Read as DNA, the sequence is TGCAGTGCTAGTATGGGTAGGGATCAGCCCCAGCATTTT.